The 7 T cell receptor beta chains given below trace back to one sample, sequenced in a study of immune cell composition in non-small cell lung cancer (dated by TCRdb to the late 2010s). The library was prepared using the immunoSEQ multiplex PCR assay. TCRdb's version of the immuneACCESS table is confined to in-frame rearrangements and falls short of the full clone set. An unresolved V gene accounts for under half of the shortfall where checked; the remainder is of unknown origin. The sample table holds fewer than 4,000 clones, of which roughly 70% were seen once. The ten largest make up less than 20% of the sample. Sequenced material: lung tumor tissue. The source of these receptors is a human donor with non-small cell lung cancer.

V is TRBV2 and J is TRBJ2-3, with D perhaps matching TRBD2 (6 bases). The CDR3 consists of 13 residues. Trimming pared 4 bases from V and 7 bases from J, leaving 12 bases between. The V gene's germline CDR1 is SNHLY and CDR2 FYNNEI. CDR3 nucleotides: TGTGCCAGCAGTGGAGGCGGGGCGAATACGCAGTATTTT. Translated: CASSGGGANTQYF.

The chain links TRBV6-5 to TRBJ1-4, with D uncertain. Germline CDR1 MNHEY, CDR2 SVGAGI. V lost 5 bases and J 8 bases, leaving 9 bases between the germline ends. This CDR3 is built from 12 residues. The CDR3 here is CASSPAGEKLFF. CDR3 bases: TGTGCCAGCAGTCCGGCGGGAGAAAAACTGTTTTTT.

The chain recombines TRBV10-2 with TRBJ2-5; TRBD1 agrees at 11 bases. This CDR3 comprises 16 residues. J lost 4 bases, V lost 0 bases, and 4 bases had no gene match. Germline V gene sequence: CDR1 WSHSY, CDR2 SAAADI. The CDR3 DNA sequence: TGCGCCAGCAGTGAGTCGACGGGACAGGGGGGAGAGACCCAGTACTTC. It is translated as CASSESTGQGGETQYF.

The chain carries TRBV16 and TRBJ1-2, with TRBD1 matching over 10 bases. Germline lookup yields CDR1 KGHSY and CDR2 FQNENV. The CDR3 is made up of 15 amino acids. Unmatched junction bases numbered 8, after V lost 2 bases and J lost 8 bases. The CDR3 reads CASSQVTGGANGYTF. CDR3 coding DNA: TGTGCCAGCAGCCAAGTGACAGGGGGCGCGAACGGCTACACCTTC.

By its share, this clone is large (0.1 to 1%). This rearrangement joins TRBV7-6 to TRBJ2-1; 7 bases map to TRBD1. This CDR3 has 16 residues. V lost 3 bases to trimming and J lost 0 bases; unmatched junction nucleotides: 5. Per germline, CDR1 SGHVS and CDR2 FNYEAQ. This CDR3 is CASSFTTGDSYNEQFF. The CDR3 nucleotides are TGTGCCAGCAGCTTCACTACAGGGGACTCCTACAATGAGCAGTTCTTC.

The chain uses TRBV6-6 and TRBJ2-1, with D tentatively TRBD2 (7 bases). V was cut by 7 bases and J by 7 bases, with 14 bases left in between. The CDR3 runs 13 residues. The germline CDR1 and CDR2 sequences are MNHNY and SVGAGI (reference sequence). The CDR3 DNA reads as TGTGCCAGCAAGGGGGGTAGCGGGAATGAGCAGTTCTTC. Translating it yields CASKGGSGNEQFF.

The sample holds a few counts of this clone. V usage is TRBV28 and J usage is TRBJ1-5; D unclear. The CDR3 has 13 amino acids. Germline loops: CDR1 MDHEN, CDR2 SYDVKM. V was clipped by 6 bases and J by 0 bases, with 6 bases between them. The CDR3 nucleotides are TGTGCCAGCAGGGCTCCTAGCAATCAGCCCCAGCATTTT. This codes for CASRAPSNQPQHF.